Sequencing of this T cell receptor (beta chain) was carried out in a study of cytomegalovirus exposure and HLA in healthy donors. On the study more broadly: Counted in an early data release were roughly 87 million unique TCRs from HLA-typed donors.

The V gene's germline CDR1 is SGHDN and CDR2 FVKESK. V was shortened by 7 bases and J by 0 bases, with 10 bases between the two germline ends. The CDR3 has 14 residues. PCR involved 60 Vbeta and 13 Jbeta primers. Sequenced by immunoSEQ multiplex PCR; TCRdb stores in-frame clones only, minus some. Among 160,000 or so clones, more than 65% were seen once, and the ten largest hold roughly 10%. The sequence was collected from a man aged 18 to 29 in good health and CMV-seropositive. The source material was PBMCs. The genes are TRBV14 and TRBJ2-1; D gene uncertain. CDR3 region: CASTEKSSYNEQFF. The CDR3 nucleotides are TGTGCCAGCACTGAGAAGAGCTCCTACAATGAGCAGTTCTTC.